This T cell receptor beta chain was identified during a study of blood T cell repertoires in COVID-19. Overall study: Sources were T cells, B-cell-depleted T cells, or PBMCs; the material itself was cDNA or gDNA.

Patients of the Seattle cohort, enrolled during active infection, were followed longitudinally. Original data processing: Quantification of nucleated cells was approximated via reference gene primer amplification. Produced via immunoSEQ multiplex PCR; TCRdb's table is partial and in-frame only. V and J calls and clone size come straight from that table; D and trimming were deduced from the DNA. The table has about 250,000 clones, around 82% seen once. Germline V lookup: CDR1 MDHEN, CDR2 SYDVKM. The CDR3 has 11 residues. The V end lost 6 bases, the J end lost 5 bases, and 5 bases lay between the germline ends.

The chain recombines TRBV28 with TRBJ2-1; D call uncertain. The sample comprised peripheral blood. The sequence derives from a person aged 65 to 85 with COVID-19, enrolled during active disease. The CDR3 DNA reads TGTGCCAGCAGCCTAAACAATGAGCAGTTCTTC. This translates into CASSLNNEQFF. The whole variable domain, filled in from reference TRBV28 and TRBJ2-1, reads DVKVTQSSRYLVKRTGEKVFLECVQDMDHENMFWYRQDPGLGLRLIYFSYDVKMKEKGDIPEGYSVSREKKERFSLILESASTNQTSMYLCASSLNNEQFFGPGTRLTVL.